The clone carrying this T cell receptor (beta chain) has more than one count but fewer than ten. Its matching antigen is unknown. The germline V gene encodes CDR1 MDHEN and CDR2 SYDVKM. V was shortened by 6 bases and J by 6 bases, with 12 bases between the two germline ends. The CDR3 runs to 13 residues. Isolation yielded PBMCs, at least 6 million per sample, in every case. This sample was taken from a study of blood T cells in healthy people across ages. The study, taken as a whole, reports: Aged donors had fewer naive CD4+ cells and lower diversity than long-lived donors. It was held that the diversity estimates obtained from one million T cells were underestimates.

It was with a sample-barcoded 5' primer and a J-beta primer mix that a second PCR of about 6 to 12 cycles was run. TCRdb analysed the 5' RACE reads with MiXCR anew, one entry per CDR3 protein. The table shows about 830,000 distinct CDR3 sequences, with roughly 60% occurring only once. This receptor was obtained from a man aged 25-45 years in good health. The chain uses TRBV28 and TRBJ1-5, with D possibly matching TRBD1 (5 bases). Material: blood. For the CDR3, the DNA is TGTGCCAGCAGGCTAGTGGGGGGTCAGCCCCAGCATTTT. This sequence encodes CASRLVGGQPQHF.